Described below is a single T cell receptor beta chain sequence and its context. Time point meaning: cycle 4 day 1 (C4D1), after more than five weeks of nivolumab. All the patients suffered relapse after autologous stem cell transplantation, and brentuximab vedotin exposure differed. Researchers used magnetic negative selection to pull out pure CD4+ T cells from thawed PBMCs. Sequencing was performed with immunoSEQ multiplex PCR; in TCRdb, only in-frame clones are kept and a portion is missing. The sample lists over 15,000 clones; roughly 65% were seen once. This entry is derived from a study of PD-1 blockade in classical Hodgkin lymphoma. The receptor comes from a human donor with classical Hodgkin lymphoma. The specimen was CD4+ T cells from blood, collected before the fourth cycle of nivolumab.

Written as DNA, the CDR3 is TGTGCCAGCTCACCAGAGCAGGCCCACGAGCAGTACTTC. Its protein product is CASSPEQAHEQYF. The chain employs TRBV18 and TRBJ2-7; D not resolved. This CDR3 has 13 amino acids. The V end was cut by 2 bases, the J end by 5 bases, with 10 bases between. Germline values: CDR1 KGHSH, CDR2 LQKENI.